This T cell receptor beta chain was captured by sequencing in a study of shared clonotypes between healthy human individuals. The method was immunoSEQ multiplex PCR; TCRdb's version includes in-frame clones alone and lacks a portion of them. Altogether 2 million to 2.5 million clones are present, just over 90% being singletons, with the ten largest covering around 0.4%. The V and J ends lost 1 base and 8 bases respectively, with 11 bases between them. This CDR3 comprises 13 residues. Germline lookup yields CDR1 SGHTA and CDR2 FQGNSA. The sample was naive CD4+ T cells from PBMCs. Noted subset: CD45RA+ positively selected. This TCR was sampled from a man younger than 35 in good health. Some clones in this sample may be carry-over from other donors' samples. The chain employs TRBV7-2 and TRBJ1-2; maybe TRBD1 (5 bases). The CDR3 DNA sequence: TGTGCCAGCAGCTTAGGGGCAGGGTGGGGCTACACCTTC. Its protein is CASSLGAGWGYTF.